A single sample gave rise to the 26 T cell receptor beta chains below, sequenced in a study of T cells in Graves' hyperthyroidism and ophthalmopathy. RNA transcripts gave rise to amplified TCR beta CDR3 regions. The HTBI primer set was used in a first-round RT-PCR of the TCR CDR3. MiXCR, run by TCRdb on the multiplex PCR reads, gives a single entry per CDR3 protein. The top ten clones hold around 20% of a sample with 500,000 to 600,000 distinct CDR3 sequences, 46% of them seen once. The sequenced sample consisted of peripheral blood or thyroid tissue (not recorded which). Receptors originate from an adult woman with Graves' disease, either hyperthyroidism or ophthalmopathy (not recorded which).

This clonotype came up many times. The chain recombines TRBV5-1 with TRBJ1-4; a possible D gene is TRBD1 (5 bases). CDR3 length: 18 amino acids. CDR1 and CDR2 (germline): SGHRS, YFSETQ. The V end was cut by 5 bases, the J end by 0 bases, with 20 bases between. This CDR3 is CASRLGWGRAATNEKLFF. The CDR3 coding sequence is TGCGCCAGCAGGCTGGGATGGGGCAGGGCGGCAACTAATGAAAAACTGTTTTTT. The full variable domain, rest sourced from reference TRBV5-1 and TRBJ1-4, is KAGVTQTPRYLIKTRGQQVTLSCSPISGHRSVSWYQQTPGQGLQFLFEYFSETQRNKGNFPGRFSGRQFSNSRSEMNVSTLELGDSALYLCASRLGWGRAATNEKLFFGSGTQLSVL.

V gene TRBV2 combines with J gene TRBJ1-5; maybe TRBD1 (5 bases). The germline V gene has CDR1 SNHLY and CDR2 FYNNEI. With 8 bases removed from V and 14 bases from J, the gap between germline ends came to 19 bases. This CDR3 has 12 amino acids. The CDR3 sequence: CASFGGASHEHF. CDR3 in DNA: TGTGCCAGCTTCGGGGGAGCTTCCCACGAGCATTTT.

The rearrangement links TRBV5-5 to TRBJ2-7, with a possible D match to TRBD2 (5 bases). The CDR3 is 18 residues long. Trimming cost V 5 bases and J 2 bases, with 26 bases left between them. CDR1 is SGHKS and CDR2 is YYEKEE in the germline V gene (reference sequence). The CDR3 is CASSFGHFLSGNPYEQYF. The DNA of the CDR3 is TGTGCCAGCAGTTTTGGCCACTTCTTGTCCGGGAATCCCTACGAGCAGTACTTC.

This clonotype was recorded a few times. V and J are TRBV30 and TRBJ1-3, with 9 bases that match TRBD1. Germline CDR1 GTSNPN, CDR2 SVGIG (reference sequence). V shed 3 bases, J shed 1 base, and the junction held 7 bases outside the gene matches. The CDR3 loop spans 16 amino acids. CDR3 in DNA: TGTGCCTGGAGAGCCCAGGGACAGGGATCTGGAAACACCATATATTTT. This encodes CAWRAQGQGSGNTIYF.

This rearrangement joins TRBV12-3 or TRBV12-4 to TRBJ1-5; maybe TRBD1 (5 bases). This CDR3 comprises 13 residues. V lost 6 bases, J lost 5 bases, and 11 bases lay in between. The CDR3 is CASRSGTDQPQHF. DNA of the CDR3: TGTGCCAGCAGGTCCGGGACCGATCAGCCCCAGCATTTT.

This clonotype was detected only a few times. V is TRBV20-1 and J is TRBJ2-6; the match to TRBD1 covers 8 bases. From germline, CDR1 is DFQATT and CDR2 SNEGSKA (reference sequence). The CDR3 length is 17 residues. V shed 4 bases, J shed 0 bases, and the junction held 8 bases outside the gene matches. DNA of the CDR3: TGCAGTGCTATTGCAGGGGGCAGACCCTCTGGGGCCAACGTCCTGACTTTC. This sequence encodes CSAIAGGRPSGANVLTF.

This clonotype has at least ten counts. CDR3 sequence: CASSFNGGATEAFF. The DNA for the CDR3 is TGCGCCAGCAGCTTCAATGGGGGCGCCACTGAAGCTTTCTTT. The chain has TRBV5-1 and TRBJ1-1; possible D gene TRBD1, 6 bases. The CDR3 runs to 14 residues. The germline V gene encodes CDR1 SGHRS and CDR2 YFSETQ. Trimming pared 2 bases from V and 4 bases from J, leaving 12 bases between.

The gene calls are TRBV10-2 and TRBJ2-5; D possibly matches TRBD1 or TRBD2 (6 bases each). Germline CDR1 WSHSY, CDR2 SAAADI. This CDR3 is built from 14 residues. Between the trimmed V and J ends, which lost 7 bases and 4 bases, there was a span of 16 bases. This CDR3 reads CASIDVGGGETQYF. DNA of the CDR3: TGCGCCAGCATCGACGTAGGAGGGGGAGAGACCCAGTACTTC.

This clonotype was counted only a few times. This chain links TRBV6-5 with TRBJ2-2, with D unclear. The V gene's germline CDR1 is MNHEY and CDR2 SVGAGI. This CDR3 has 13 residues. Trimming removed 11 bases from V and 0 bases from J, with 10 bases in between. The CDR3 nucleotides read TGTGCCTCCCGAAGTCCGAACACCGGGGAGCTGTTTTTT. It encodes CASRSPNTGELFF.

This clonotype was picked up many times. The chain has TRBV19 and TRBJ1-5, with D maybe TRBD1 (5 bases). The germline V gene encodes CDR1 LNHDA and CDR2 SQIVND (reference sequence). Trimming took off 11 bases at V and 7 bases at J, with 30 bases between the two ends. CDR3 length equals 17 residues. CDR3 residues: CAPVFGGLRNRDQPQHF. The CDR3 nucleotides read TGTGCCCCAGTTTTTGGGGGTCTGCGCAATCGTGACCAGCCCCAGCATTTT.

The genes are TRBV7-3 and TRBJ2-7, with a possible D match to TRBD2 (6 bases). The germline V gene encodes CDR1 SGHTA and CDR2 FQGTGA. The ends were cut back, 5 bases at V and 4 bases at J, with 18 bases in the middle. This CDR3 is 15 amino acids long. The CDR3 DNA reads as TGTGCCAGCAGCCGATACTACGGACTACAGTACGAGCAGTACTTC. Protein product: CASSRYYGLQYEQYF. Full variable domain (missing parts from reference TRBV7-3 and TRBJ2-7): GAGVSQTPSNKVTEKGKYVELRCDPISGHTALYWYRQSLGQGPEFLIYFQGTGAADDSGLPNDRFFAVRPEGSVSTLKIQRTERGDSAVYLCASSRYYGLQYEQYFGPGTRLTVT.

This chain connects TRBV20-1 to TRBJ2-5; D not resolved. CDR1 is DFQATT, CDR2 SNEGSKA, per germline (reference sequence). The CDR3 covers 15 residues. Trimming stripped 5 bases from V and 5 bases from J, with 21 bases between. The CDR3: CSAQSRVGYSETQYF. The CDR3 DNA reads TGCAGTGCTCAGAGCCGGGTGGGGTACAGTGAGACCCAGTACTTC.

This clonotype showed up many times. The genes are TRBV2 and TRBJ1-6; D gene ambiguous. From germline, CDR1 is SNHLY and CDR2 FYNNEI. The CDR3 has 13 residues. Trimming took off 7 bases at V and 13 bases at J, with 17 bases between the two ends. This CDR3 is CASIPGEGMPLHF. The CDR3 nucleotides are TGTGCCAGCATCCCTGGGGAGGGAATGCCCCTCCACTTT.

This clonotype was detected ten times or more. V is TRBV5-1 and J is TRBJ2-7, with 9 bases lining up with TRBD2. Germline V gene lookup returns CDR1 SGHRS and CDR2 YFSETQ. Unmatched junction bases numbered 8, after V lost 2 bases and J lost 2 bases. The CDR3 length is 16 residues. As DNA, the CDR3 is TGCGCCAGCAGCTTCGGACTAGCGCTACTGACCTACGAGCAGTACTTC. This translates into CASSFGLALLTYEQYF.

This clonotype was recorded at least ten times. This chain connects TRBV13 to TRBJ1-1; D unclear. Per germline, CDR1 PRHDT and CDR2 FYEKMQ (reference sequence). The CDR3 is made up of 11 amino acids. Between the trimmed V and J ends, which lost 2 bases and 6 bases, there was a span of 4 bases. The CDR3 loop reads CASSLFSEAFF. The CDR3 DNA sequence: TGTGCCAGCAGCTTATTTTCTGAAGCTTTCTTT.

This clonotype appeared many times. The genes are TRBV4-1 and TRBJ1-6; perhaps TRBD1 as D (5 bases). Germline V lookup: CDR1 MGHRA, CDR2 YSYEKL. V lost 3 bases and J lost 7, with 13 bases in between. The CDR3 length is 15 residues. Here the CDR3 DNA reads TGCGCCAGCAGCCACCCCCGGGGGGAAAATTCACCCCTCCACTTT. Translation gives CASSHPRGENSPLHF.

This clonotype was seen many times. This rearrangement joins TRBV20-1 to TRBJ2-7, with 9 bases aligning to TRBD1. This CDR3 comprises 15 residues. In germline, CDR1 is DFQATT, CDR2 SNEGSKA (reference sequence). Trimming cost V 5 bases and J 2 bases; bases outside gene matches: 10. CDR3 protein: CSARYRGRLAYEQYF. DNA for the CDR3: TGCAGTGCTCGATACAGGGGGCGATTAGCCTACGAGCAGTACTTC.

The table lists this clonotype with a few counts. The CDR3 DNA reads TGCAGCGTTGAAGTGGGGCGTAATACAGATACGCAGTATTTT. Translated: CSVEVGRNTDTQYF. V and J are TRBV29-1 and TRBJ2-3; possibly TRBD1 for D (5 bases). Germline V gives CDR1 SQVTM, CDR2 ANQGSEA. Trimming removed 1 base at V and 3 bases at J, with 11 bases between. The CDR3 loop spans 14 amino acids.

This chain uses TRBV10-3 with TRBJ2-2, with D maybe TRBD2 (6 bases). CDR3 length: 14 residues. With 7 bases removed from V and 7 bases from J, the gap between germline ends came to 16 bases. The germline V gene has CDR1 ENHRY and CDR2 SYGVKD. The CDR3 DNA reads as TGTGCCATCAACAGACCCGGGGGAAACGGGGAGCTGTTTTTT. It yields the protein CAINRPGGNGELFF.

The V and J genes are TRBV7-6 and TRBJ1-5; D possibly corresponds to TRBD1 (6 bases). The CDR3 loop spans 16 amino acids. V lost 1 base and J 2 bases, leaving 12 bases between the germline ends. Germline V gives CDR1 SGHVS, CDR2 FNYEAQ. CDR3 protein: CASSLDRGLGNQPQHF. CDR3 nucleotide sequence: TGTGCCAGCAGCTTAGATCGGGGGCTCGGCAATCAGCCCCAGCATTTT.

The V gene is TRBV12-3 or TRBV12-4, the J gene TRBJ1-1; unclear D gene. The CDR3 sequence is 13 residues long. Trimming shortened V by 6 bases and J by 2 bases, and 10 bases separated the two germline ends. In nucleotides, the CDR3 is TGTGCCAGCAGAATCGACGGAAACACTGAAGCTTTCTTT. Its translation is CASRIDGNTEAFF.

As concerns this clonotype: A single base separates this from a much larger clone, so it may be a read error. The V call is TRBV9, the J call TRBJ1-2; 8 bases match TRBD1. CDR3 size: 15 residues. Germline V gives CDR1 SGDLS, CDR2 YYNGEE. DNA for the CDR3: TGTGTCAGCAGCGCCGGGACAGGAGATAACTATGGCTACACCTTC. Its translation: CVSSAGTGDNYGYTF.

The chain recombines TRBV7-6 with TRBJ2-5; TRBD1 is a possible D gene (5 bases). CDR3 length: 15 residues. Trimming removed 4 bases from V and 2 bases from J, with 14 bases in between. Germline V gene sequence: CDR1 SGHVS, CDR2 FNYEAQ. Here the CDR3 DNA reads TGTGCCAGCAGCTCCCCGACAGCCATTCAAGAGACCCAGTACTTC. Amino acid sequence: CASSSPTAIQETQYF.

V is TRBV6-1 and J is TRBJ2-7; D might be TRBD1 or TRBD2, each matching 5 bases. This CDR3 comprises 21 residues. V was cut by 2 bases and J by 8 bases, with 37 bases left in between. Looked up from germline, CDR1 is MNHNS and CDR2 is SASEGT. The CDR3 loop reads CASSESSWGWPGHSFGVQQYF. The CDR3 DNA reads as TGTGCCAGCAGTGAAAGTTCCTGGGGGTGGCCCGGACACAGTTTCGGCGTCCAGCAGTACTTC.

To note about this clonotype: One end of the junction fails to match germline, which may point to a read error. The chain combines TRBV29-1 with TRBJ1-2; the D gene is possibly TRBD1 (5 bases). The germline V gene has CDR1 SQVTM and CDR2 ANQGSEA. CDR3 length: 13 residues. The CDR3 nucleotides are TGCAGCGCCGCCCAGGCCCAGGGTGTCGGCTTCACCTTC. This translates into CSAAQAQGVGFTF.

V usage is TRBV9 and J usage is TRBJ1-6; D might be TRBD1 (5 bases). Trimming left V 1 base short and J 8 bases short, with 10 bases between. CDR3 length: 14 residues. Per the germline V gene, CDR1 is SGDLS and CDR2 is YYNGEE. The CDR3 DNA follows: TGTGCCAGCAGCGTATTTGACAGTTATTCACCCCTCCACTTT. It yields the protein CASSVFDSYSPLHF.